What follows is one T cell receptor (beta chain) and its context. Looked up from germline, CDR1 is KGHSH and CDR2 is LQKENI. The CDR3 length is 16 residues. V dropped 3 bases and J dropped 4; count of bases not matched to a gene: 9. These data are taken from a study of blood T cell repertoires in COVID-19. Categorization into cohorts depended on clinical history that participants reported. The assay was immunoSEQ multiplex PCR, and TCRdb's table has in-frame clones only and misses some. The sample shows over 250,000 clones, over 85% of them seen only once. This clonotype was obtained from a man in his 60s who had recovered from COVID-19. The rearrangement links TRBV18 to TRBJ2-7, with 10 positions matching TRBD2. Sequencing was done on a sample of PBMCs or T cells enriched from blood (not recorded which). The CDR3 DNA reads as TGTGCCAGCTCACCCCCCGGTAGCGGGAGGTTGTACGAGCAGTACTTC. Protein product: CASSPPGSGRLYEQYF. Full variable domain (missing parts from reference TRBV18 and TRBJ2-7): NAGVMQNPRHLVRRRGQEARLRCSPMKGHSHVYWYRQLPEEGLKFMVYLQKENIIDESGMPKERFSAEFPKEGPSILRIQQVVRGDSAAYFCASSPPGSGRLYEQYFGPGTRLTVT.